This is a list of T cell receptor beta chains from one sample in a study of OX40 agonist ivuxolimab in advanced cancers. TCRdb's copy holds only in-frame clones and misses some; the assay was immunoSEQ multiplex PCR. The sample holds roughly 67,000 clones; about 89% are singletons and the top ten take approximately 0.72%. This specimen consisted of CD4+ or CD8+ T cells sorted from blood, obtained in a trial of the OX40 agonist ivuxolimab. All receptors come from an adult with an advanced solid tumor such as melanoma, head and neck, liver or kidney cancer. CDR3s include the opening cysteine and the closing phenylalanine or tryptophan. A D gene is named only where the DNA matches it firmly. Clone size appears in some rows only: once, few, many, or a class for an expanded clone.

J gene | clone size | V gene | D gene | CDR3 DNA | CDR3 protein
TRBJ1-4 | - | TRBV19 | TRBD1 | TGTGCCAGTAGTTCCCTGGACAGGGATAATGAAAAACTGTTTTTT | CASSSLDRDNEKLFF
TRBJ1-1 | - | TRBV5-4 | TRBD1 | TGTGCCAGCAGACCACAGGGGTTGTACACTGAAGCTTTCTTT | CASRPQGLYTEAFF
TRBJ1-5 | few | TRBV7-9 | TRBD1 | TGTGCCAGCAGCTTAAGGACAGGGGGCGTCAATCAGCCCCAGCATTTT | CASSLRTGGVNQPQHF
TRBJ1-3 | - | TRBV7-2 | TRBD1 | TGTGCCAGCAGCCGGGACAGTTTCTCTGGAAACACCATATATTTT | CASSRDSFSGNTIYF
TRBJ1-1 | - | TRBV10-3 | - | TGTGCCACCGAAGTAGGACAGCGGACAGAAGCTTTCTTT | CATEVGQRTEAFF
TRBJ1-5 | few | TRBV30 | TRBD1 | TGTGCCTGGAGTGTAACAGGGGGGCAGCCCCAGCATTTT | CAWSVTGGQPQHF
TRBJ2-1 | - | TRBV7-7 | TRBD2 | TGTGCTAGCAGCTTAGGTCTAGCGGGAGACAATGAGCAGTTCTTC | CASSLGLAGDNEQFF
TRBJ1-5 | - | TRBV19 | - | TGTGCCAGTAGTATAATGGGGAATCAGCCCCAGCATTTT | CASSIMGNQPQHF
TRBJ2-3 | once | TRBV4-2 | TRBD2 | TGTGCCAGCAGCCAAGATCGTCCTAGCGGGAGGACCGCCACAGATACGCAGTATTTT | CASSQDRPSGRTATDTQYF
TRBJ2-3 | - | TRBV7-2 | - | TGTGCCAGCAGCTTAGCCGGGCAGGGTAAAGATACGCAGTATTTT | CASSLAGQGKDTQYF
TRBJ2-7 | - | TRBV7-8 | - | TGTGCCAGCAGCCCCCTCGTGGATATCTACGAGCAGTACTTC | CASSPLVDIYEQYF
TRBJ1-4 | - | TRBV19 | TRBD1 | TGTGCCAGTAGTATAGATAAACCCAGGGGGCGCGGAAAACTGTTTTTT | CASSIDKPRGRGKLFF
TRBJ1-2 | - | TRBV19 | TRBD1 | TGTGCCAGTAGTATAGCACCGGGACAGGGATTTGGAGGCTACACCTTC | CASSIAPGQGFGGYTF
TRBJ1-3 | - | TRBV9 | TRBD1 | TGTGCCAGCAGCCCACAGGGGGCTTCTGGAAACACCATATATTTT | CASSPQGASGNTIYF
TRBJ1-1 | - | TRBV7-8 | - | TGTGCCAGCAGCTTAGTGGGGTCTTATGAAGCTTTCTTT | CASSLVGSYEAFF
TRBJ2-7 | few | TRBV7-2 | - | TGTGCCAGCAGCTTAGGTCGCTCCTACGAGCAGTACTTC | CASSLGRSYEQYF
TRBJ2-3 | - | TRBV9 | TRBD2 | TGTGCCAGCAGCGTACTTGCGGGAGCGAAAGATACGCAGTATTTT | CASSVLAGAKDTQYF
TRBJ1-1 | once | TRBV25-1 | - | TGTGCCAGCAGTGACCCAGGGGTGAGCACTGAAGCTTTCTTT | CASSDPGVSTEAFF
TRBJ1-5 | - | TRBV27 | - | TGTGCCAGCAGTTTAGCCCCGCGGGGCAATCAGCCCCAGCATTTT | CASSLAPRGNQPQHF
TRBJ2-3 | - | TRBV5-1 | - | TGCGCCAGCAGCTTGGAAGAGACAGATACGCAGTATTTT | CASSLEETDTQYF
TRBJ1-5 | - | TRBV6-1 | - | TGTGCCAGCAGTGAAGCGAGCACGGGGAATCAGCCCCAGCATTTT | CASSEASTGNQPQHF
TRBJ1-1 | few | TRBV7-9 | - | TGTGCCAGCAGCCGCGACCAGGGGCACAACACTGAAGCTTTCTTT | CASSRDQGHNTEAFF
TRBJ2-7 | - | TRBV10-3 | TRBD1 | TGTGCCATCAGCGGACAGGGCACCTACGAGCAGTACTTC | CAISGQGTYEQYF